A selection of T cell receptor beta chains follows, all from one sample in a study of blood T cell repertoires in COVID-19. The assay was immunoSEQ multiplex PCR, and TCRdb's table has in-frame clones only and misses some. The sample records approximately 92,000 clones, about 83% being singletons. The sequenced sample was peripheral blood. The receptors come from a man in his sixties or seventies with active or convalescent COVID-19. Each CDR3 is given with its conserved first and last residue. D genes are given only for firm matches. Expanded clones get a size class; other rows say once, few or many, or leave the size out.

size,D,V,length,J,CDR3,DNA
.,.,TRBV30,14,TRBJ1-4,CAWTQGIIGEKLFF,TGTGCCTGGACCCAGGGGATTATCGGTGAAAAACTGTTTTTT
.,TRBD2,TRBV27,16,TRBJ2-1,CASSGGGLAAYNEQFF,TGTGCCAGCAGTGGGGGGGGACTAGCGGCCTACAATGAGCAGTTCTTC
.,.,TRBV18,13,TRBJ1-3,CASAEGSGNTIYF,TGTGCCAGCGCCGAGGGATCTGGAAACACCATATATTTT
.,TRBD2,TRBV2,13,TRBJ2-3,CASGRGGTDTQYF,TGTGCCAGCGGTCGGGGGGGGACAGATACGCAGTATTTT
few,.,TRBV7-8,12,TRBJ2-5,CASSSPSETQYF,TGTGCCAGCAGCTCCCCGAGCGAGACCCAGTACTTC
once,TRBD1,TRBV2,15,TRBJ1-3,CASSPDRGVRNTIYF,TGTGCCAGCAGCCCCGACAGGGGTGTGCGAAACACCATATATTTT
.,TRBD1,TRBV19,11,TRBJ2-7,CASSPTRTGSF,TGTGCCAGTAGTCCGACCCGGACAGGGAGCTTC
.,TRBD1,TRBV5-4,14,TRBJ1-1,CASRDSGGGTEAFF,TGTGCCAGTCGGGACTCAGGGGGCGGCACTGAAGCTTTCTTT
.,TRBD2,TRBV10-3,19,TRBJ2-2,CAISEPLPGGGAHTGELFF,TGTGCCATCAGTGAGCCGCTTCCGGGAGGGGGGGCTCATACCGGGGAGCTGTTTTTT
.,.,TRBV7-2,15,TRBJ2-1,CASSLAGSSYNEQFF,TGTGCCAGCAGCTTAGCGGGGAGCTCCTACAATGAGCAGTTCTTC
.,.,TRBV14,14,TRBJ1-1,CASSQDLAGREAFF,TGTGCCAGCAGCCAAGATCTCGCAGGGCGTGAAGCTTTCTTT
few,.,TRBV2,14,TRBJ1-1,CASSYNRESTEAFF,TGTGCCAGCAGCTATAACAGGGAATCCACTGAAGCTTTCTTT
.,.,TRBV2,13,TRBJ1-3,CASRRDSGNTIYF,TGTGCCAGCAGGCGGGACTCTGGAAACACCATATATTTT
.,TRBD2,TRBV7-8,13,TRBJ2-5,CASTLAGAETQYF,TGTGCCAGCACCTTAGCGGGGGCAGAGACCCAGTACTTC
.,.,TRBV2,14,TRBJ1-4,CASSEVYSGEKLFF,TGTGCCAGCAGTGAAGTGTATTCCGGGGAAAAACTGTTTTTT
.,.,TRBV4-2,15,TRBJ2-5,CASSQDVAGQETQYF,TGTGCCAGCAGCCAAGACGTAGCAGGGCAAGAGACCCAGTACTTC
.,TRBD2,TRBV7-2,16,TRBJ2-3,CASSSPQRGGTDTQYF,TGTGCCAGCAGCTCGCCCCAGCGGGGGGGCACAGATACGCAGTATTTT
.,TRBD1,TRBV28,15,TRBJ1-2,CASRTTGTANYGYTF,TGTGCCAGCAGAACCACCGGGACAGCTAACTATGGCTACACCTTC
.,TRBD2,TRBV30,14,TRBJ2-7,CAWSGGGGSYEQYF,TGTGCCTGGAGTGGTGGGGGGGGCTCCTACGAGCAGTACTTC
.,.,TRBV5-4,15,TRBJ1-1,CASSLNRAGGTEAFF,TGTGCCAGCAGCCTGAACAGGGCCGGCGGCACTGAAGCTTTCTTT
.,TRBD2,TRBV7-2,15,TRBJ2-2,CASSLGLAGTGELFF,TGTGCCAGCAGCTTGGGACTAGCAGGCACCGGGGAGCTGTTTTTT
.,TRBD1,TRBV6-4,13,TRBJ2-7,CASNETGGYEQYF,TGTGCCAGCAATGAGACAGGGGGTTACGAGCAGTACTTC
few,.,TRBV30,13,TRBJ2-3,CAWSGLVADTQYF,TGTGCCTGGAGTGGACTAGTTGCAGATACGCAGTATTTT
once,TRBD1,TRBV5-1,15,TRBJ2-3,CASRRSDRGTDTQYF,TGCGCCAGCAGGAGGTCGGACAGGGGCACAGATACGCAGTATTTT
.,TRBD1,TRBV7-8,15,TRBJ2-2,CASSPGQLESGELFF,TGTGCCAGCAGCCCGGGACAGTTAGAATCCGGGGAGCTGTTTTTT
few,.,TRBV2,14,TRBJ2-3,CASRRGGATDTQYF,TGTGCCAGCAGGAGGGGGGGTGCGACAGATACGCAGTATTTT
.,.,TRBV19,16,TRBJ1-2,CASTHRNSGHLSGYTF,TGTGCCAGTACCCACCGAAACTCCGGACACTTAAGCGGCTACACCTTC
.,TRBD2,TRBV6-5,15,TRBJ2-7,CASRALAGTIYEQYF,TGTGCCAGCAGAGCACTAGCGGGGACTATCTACGAGCAGTACTTC
.,TRBD1,TRBV9,15,TRBJ1-3,CASSGQGAVGNTIYF,TGTGCCAGCAGCGGACAGGGGGCGGTCGGAAACACCATATATTTT
.,TRBD1,TRBV28,13,TRBJ2-5,CASRKTGEETQYF,TGTGCCAGCAGGAAGACAGGGGAAGAGACCCAGTACTTC
few,.,TRBV3-1/TRBV3-2,13,TRBJ1-5,CASSKGQYQPQHF,TGTGCCAGCAGCAAAGGACAGTATCAGCCCCAGCATTTT
.,TRBD2,TRBV5-1,14,TRBJ2-7,CASSFGGAGYEQYF,TGCGCCAGCAGCTTCGGGGGGGCCGGCTACGAGCAGTACTTC
.,.,TRBV30,13,TRBJ1-4,CAWSAGGLEKLFF,TGTGCCTGGAGTGCCGGGGGGCTCGAAAAACTGTTTTTT
.,TRBD1,TRBV6-5,15,TRBJ1-6,CASRPGTVDNSPLHF,TGTGCCAGCAGACCCGGGACAGTAGATAATTCACCCCTCCACTTT
once,.,TRBV12-3/TRBV12-4,12,TRBJ1-6,CASSELGSPLHF,TGTGCCAGCAGTGAACTAGGGTCACCCCTCCACTTT
.,TRBD2,TRBV6-2/TRBV6-3,14,TRBJ2-1,CASTPSGAYNEQFF,TGTGCCAGCACCCCCAGCGGGGCTTACAATGAGCAGTTCTTC
.,TRBD2,TRBV3-1/TRBV3-2,17,TRBJ2-2,CASSQDQLAGRAGELFF,TGTGCCAGCAGCCAAGATCAACTAGCGGGGAGAGCCGGGGAGCTGTTTTTT
.,.,TRBV18,19,TRBJ1-5,CASSPGQPGIGGGNQPQHF,TGTGCCAGCTCACCAGGACAGCCTGGGATTGGGGGGGGCAATCAGCCCCAGCATTTT
.,.,TRBV24-1,17,TRBJ2-5,CATSVDLGKGAGETQYF,TGTGCCACCAGTGTAGATTTGGGAAAAGGGGCTGGAGAGACCCAGTACTTC
.,TRBD2,TRBV5-1,15,TRBJ2-1,CASSLVAGVNNEQFF,TGCGCCAGCAGCTTGGTAGCGGGGGTGAACAATGAGCAGTTCTTC